What follows is one T cell receptor (beta chain) and its context. The antigen is undetermined. The PCR ran on 60 Vbeta and 13 Jbeta primers. Method: immunoSEQ multiplex PCR; TCRdb's copy keeps in-frame clones and lacks some. The data hold 150,000 to 200,000 clones, with roughly three quarters observed a single time. These data are taken from a study of cytomegalovirus exposure and HLA in healthy donors. Study-level points and caveats: Immune exposure information available was restricted to CMV serostatus.

Sequencing input: PBMCs. The sequence was collected from a male donor in good health and CMV-seropositive.

This chain's CDR3 is CASSARPQTVAQETQYF. The DNA of the CDR3 is TGTGCCAGTAGTGCCCGACCACAGACCGTCGCTCAAGAGACCCAGTACTTC. This chain joins TRBV19 and TRBJ2-5; D call uncertain. Germline assignment: CDR1 LNHDA and CDR2 SQIVND (reference sequence). This CDR3 comprises 17 residues. V shed 5 bases and J shed 2 bases, with 21 bases lying between them. Full variable domain (rest looked up from reference TRBV19 and TRBJ2-5): DGGITQSPKYLFRKEGQNVTLSCEQNLNHDAMYWYRQDPGQGLRLIYYSQIVNDFQKGDIAEGYSVSREKKESFPLTVTSAQKNPTAFYLCASSARPQTVAQETQYFGPGTRLLVL.